What follows are 32 T cell receptor beta chains derived from one specimen sequenced in a study of blood T cell repertoires in COVID-19. Sequencing used immunoSEQ multiplex PCR; TCRdb keeps in-frame clones, though not all of them. The sample yields about 220,000 clones, over 70% seen once. Source material: peripheral blood. The receptors were gathered from a woman aged 70-85 years with acute or convalescent COVID-19.

The V call is TRBV20-1, the J call TRBJ1-1, with TRBD1 matching over 8 bases. This CDR3 is built from 11 residues. Germline trimming cut 5 bases from V and 11 bases from J; bases unmatched to any gene: 7. Germline CDR1 reads DFQATT; CDR2 reads SNEGSKA (reference sequence). This CDR3 is CSAPDRGAAFF. CDR3 in DNA: TGCAGTGCTCCAGACAGGGGCGCGGCTTTCTTT.

This chain links TRBV5-1 with TRBJ2-5; 11 bases agree with TRBD2. The V and J ends lost 7 bases and 2 bases, in that order; junction bases with no gene match: 7. The CDR3 loop spans 15 amino acids. Germline CDR1 is SGHRS and CDR2 is YFSETQ. As DNA, the CDR3 is TGCGCCAGCCGGGTAGGACTAGCGGGTCAAGAGACCCAGTACTTC. Translated, it gives CASRVGLAGQETQYF. The variable domain in full, completed from reference TRBV5-1 and TRBJ2-5, reads KAGVTQTPRYLIKTRGQQVTLSCSPISGHRSVSWYQQTPGQGLQFLFEYFSETQRNKGNFPGRFSGRQFSNSRSEMNVSTLELGDSALYLCASRVGLAGQETQYFGPGTRLLVL.

This clone showed up just a few times. V is TRBV5-1 and J is TRBJ2-5; D is possibly TRBD1 (6 bases). Trimming removed 5 bases from V and 2 bases from J, with 13 bases in between. This CDR3 is 14 amino acids long. Germline lookup yields CDR1 SGHRS and CDR2 YFSETQ. Here the CDR3 DNA reads TGCGCCAGCAGACTGGGGGCCGCACAAGAGACCCAGTACTTC. Translated, it gives CASRLGAAQETQYF.

The chain joins TRBV5-1 to TRBJ1-3; D call uncertain. The V end lost 4 bases, the J end lost 0 bases, and 14 bases lay between the germline ends. The CDR3 consists of 16 residues. From germline, CDR1 is SGHRS and CDR2 YFSETQ. The CDR3 DNA reads as TGCGCCAGCAGCCCCGGGGTCGGGAGCTCTGGAAACACCATATATTTT. Translated: CASSPGVGSSGNTIYF.

J is TRBJ1-2 and V is TRBV4-2; D unresolved. Per the germline V gene, CDR1 is LGHNA and CDR2 is YNFKEQ. The CDR3 has 14 residues. Between the trimmed V and J ends, which lost 1 base and 5 bases, there was a span of 11 bases. DNA of the CDR3: TGTGCCAGCAGCCAAGTTGACTCATCGTATGGCTACACCTTC. Protein product: CASSQVDSSYGYTF.

The genes are TRBV6-1 and TRBJ1-5; TRBD1 agrees at 7 bases. The CDR3 contains 15 residues. Germline V gene sequence: CDR1 MNHNS, CDR2 SASEGT. V shed 3 bases, J shed 5 bases, and the junction held 7 bases outside the gene matches. The CDR3 reads CASSDRGQADQPQHF. The CDR3, as DNA: TGTGCCAGCAGTGACAGAGGACAGGCGGATCAGCCCCAGCATTTT.

This chain uses TRBV2 with TRBJ2-1, with TRBD1 identical over 11 bases. V lost 6 bases, J lost 3 bases, and 4 bases stayed unmatched. The CDR3 is made up of 15 amino acids. Germline V CDR1 and CDR2: SNHLY, FYNNEI. The CDR3 region is CASRRGTGGYNEQFF. The CDR3 bases are TGTGCCAGCAGAAGAGGGACAGGGGGCTACAATGAGCAGTTCTTC.

This clone was recorded once. V is TRBV3-1 (or the pseudogene TRBV3-2) and J is TRBJ1-1, with 8 bases that match TRBD1. Trimming took 4 bases from V and 1 from J; bases not matched to a gene: 17. The CDR3 totals 19 residues. Germline V gene lookup returns CDR1 LGHDT and CDR2 YNNKEL (reference sequence). The CDR3 coding sequence is TGTGCCAGCAGCCGCATTTCCGGGACAGGACACAATCCGAACACTGAAGCTTTCTTT. Amino acid sequence: CASSRISGTGHNPNTEAFF.

The rearrangement links TRBV19 to TRBJ2-5; 11 positions agree with TRBD2. Germline CDR1 reads LNHDA; CDR2 reads SQIVND (reference sequence). The V gene end was trimmed by 3 bases and the J gene end by 0 bases; junction bases not matched to a gene: 15. CDR3 size: 20 residues. In DNA, the CDR3 is TGTGCCAGTAGTATGCGAACTAGCGGGGGCACCAACCCGTACCAAGAGACCCAGTACTTC. This gives the protein CASSMRTSGGTNPYQETQYF. The entire variable domain, with the rest obtained from reference TRBV19 and TRBJ2-5, is as follows: DGGITQSPKYLFRKEGQNVTLSCEQNLNHDAMYWYRQDPGQGLRLIYYSQIVNDFQKGDIAEGYSVSREKKESFPLTVTSAQKNPTAFYLCASSMRTSGGTNPYQETQYFGPGTRLLVL.

The V gene is TRBV7-2, the J gene TRBJ1-1; D is possibly TRBD1 (5 bases). Per the germline V gene, CDR1 is SGHTA and CDR2 is FQGNSA. The CDR3 extends over 15 amino acids. V lost 0 bases to trimming and J lost 5 bases, with 13 bases between them. The CDR3 DNA follows: TGTGCCAGCAGCTTAGCGGTGGCAGGGAGGACTGAAGCTTTCTTT. The encoded protein is CASSLAVAGRTEAFF.

This clone was seen only a few times. J is TRBJ1-5 and V is TRBV6-7, with D unclear. TRBV6-7 is given ORF status, its function remaining uncertain. This CDR3 spans 13 amino acids. Trimming stripped 5 bases from V and 6 bases from J, with 11 bases between. The CDR3 reads CASSPRRGQPQHF. The CDR3 bases are TGTGCCAGCAGTCCCCGGCGAGGTCAGCCCCAGCATTTT.

V usage is TRBV24-1 and J usage is TRBJ2-2, with 9 bases aligning to TRBD2. The CDR3 spans 14 residues. V shed 7 bases and J 7 bases; nucleotides not matched to a gene: 6. Germline-derived CDR1 and CDR2 are KGHDR and SFDVKD. This chain's CDR3 is CATSLRGGSGELFF. The DNA for the CDR3 is TGTGCCACCAGCCTGCGGGGGGGCAGCGGGGAGCTGTTTTTT.

This clone was counted only a few times. This rearrangement joins TRBV5-1 to TRBJ1-2; TRBD1 might be the D (6 bases). V was cut by 3 bases and J by 0 bases, with 15 bases left in between. This CDR3 has 16 amino acids. The germline gives CDR1 SGHRS, CDR2 YFSETQ. As DNA, the CDR3 is TGCGCCAGCAGCTCAAACCAGGGGTCGGCTAACTATGGCTACACCTTC. This translates into CASSSNQGSANYGYTF.

The V gene is TRBV27, the J gene TRBJ1-6, with a tentative D call TRBD1 (6 bases). This CDR3 has 18 amino acids. Trimming cost V 6 bases and J 7 bases, with 25 bases left between them. Germline CDR1 reads MNHEY; CDR2 reads SMNVEV (reference sequence). CDR3 nucleotide sequence: TGTGCCAGCAGGGCCGGGACACCCTACCTAAAAATCAATTCACCCCTCCACTTT. Protein: CASRAGTPYLKINSPLHF.

The chain combines TRBV6-5 with TRBJ1-2, with D uncertain. The CDR3 has 13 amino acids. Germline-derived CDR1 and CDR2 are MNHEY and SVGAGI. V lost 0 bases to trimming and J lost 2 bases, with 4 bases between them. The CDR3 nucleotides read TGTGCCAGCAGTTACTCGCGAAACTATGGCTACACCTTC. Translation gives CASSYSRNYGYTF.

V usage is TRBV3-1 (or the pseudogene TRBV3-2) and J usage is TRBJ1-3, with TRBD1 as a possible D gene (5 bases). V was trimmed by 1 base and J by 0 bases, leaving 10 bases between them. From germline, CDR1 is LGHDT and CDR2 YNNKEL (reference sequence). CDR3 length: 16 residues. CDR3 nucleotide sequence: TGTGCCAGCAGCCAAGTTAACACAGGCTCTGGAAACACCATATATTTT. Residues: CASSQVNTGSGNTIYF.

The chain couples TRBV27 to TRBJ2-1; the match to TRBD2 covers 14 bases. This CDR3 contains 16 residues. CDR1 is MNHEY and CDR2 is SMNVEV in the germline V gene (reference sequence). Trimming took 7 bases from V and 1 from J; bases not matched to a gene: 3. DNA of the CDR3: TGTGCCAGCACCGGGACTAGCGGGGGTTCCTACAATGAGCAGTTCTTC. As protein: CASTGTSGGSYNEQFF.

This chain joins TRBV5-1 and TRBJ1-1; D not certain. V was cut by 5 bases and J by 4 bases, with 15 bases left in between. The CDR3 length is 14 residues. The germline gives CDR1 SGHRS, CDR2 YFSETQ. The CDR3 reads CASSPGLGVTEAFF. CDR3 coding DNA: TGCGCCAGCAGTCCTGGGTTGGGAGTCACTGAAGCTTTCTTT.

V and J are TRBV4-2 and TRBJ2-5; TRBD1 aligns across 12 bases. J gave up 5 bases and V 0 bases, and 13 bases lay outside the gene matches. The CDR3 has 19 residues. From germline, CDR1 is LGHNA and CDR2 YNFKEQ. The CDR3 bases are TGTGCCAGCAGCCAAGATCTGGGGACAGGGGGCAGGATTCGGGAGACCCAGTACTTC. This codes for CASSQDLGTGGRIRETQYF.

This chain links TRBV5-5 with TRBJ2-2, with 7 bases identical to TRBD1. In germline, CDR1 is SGHKS, CDR2 YYEKEE (reference sequence). J lost 0 bases, V lost 4 bases, and 6 bases had no gene match. The CDR3 sequence is 16 residues long. The CDR3 DNA sequence: TGTGCCAGCAGCCCCGCGCAGGGGGCGAACACCGGGGAGCTGTTTTTT. This sequence encodes CASSPAQGANTGELFF.

The chain recombines TRBV19 with TRBJ2-5; the D is unclear. Per germline, CDR1 LNHDA and CDR2 SQIVND (reference sequence). The CDR3 extends over 15 amino acids. V dropped 6 bases and J dropped 2 bases, with 16 bases sitting between them. In DNA form, the CDR3 reads TGTGCCAGTAGACATAGCCCCTGGCGGCAAGAGACCCAGTACTTC. Translation gives CASRHSPWRQETQYF.

This chain uses TRBV2 with TRBJ2-3; D unresolved. Germline CDR1 SNHLY, CDR2 FYNNEI. Trimming shortened V by 6 bases and J by 0 bases, and 10 bases separated the two germline ends. The CDR3 consists of 14 residues. The CDR3: CASSAVSSTDTQYF. CDR3 coding DNA: TGTGCCAGCAGCGCGGTTTCTAGCACAGATACGCAGTATTTT.

The chain uses TRBV9 and TRBJ2-7, with 9 bases that match TRBD1. The CDR3 has 15 amino acids. With 0 bases clipped from V and 6 bases from J, the junction kept 7 bases outside the gene matches. Germline-derived CDR1 and CDR2 are SGDLS and YYNGEE. In DNA form, the CDR3 reads TGTGCCAGCAGCGTAGTGGGGACAGGGATCTCCGAGCAGTACTTC. It encodes CASSVVGTGISEQYF.

The sample holds a few counts of this clone. The rearrangement uses TRBV5-1 and TRBJ1-5; D possibly corresponds to TRBD1 (5 bases). V was cut by 0 bases and J by 8 bases, with 15 bases left in between. In germline, CDR1 is SGHRS, CDR2 YFSETQ. This CDR3 contains 15 residues. The CDR3 sequence is CASSLGSGPREPQHF. The CDR3 DNA reads as TGCGCCAGCAGCTTGGGTAGCGGGCCCAGGGAGCCCCAGCATTTT. The variable domain in full, with the rest retrieved from reference TRBV5-1 and TRBJ1-5, is KAGVTQTPRYLIKTRGQQVTLSCSPISGHRSVSWYQQTPGQGLQFLFEYFSETQRNKGNFPGRFSGRQFSNSRSEMNVSTLELGDSALYLCASSLGSGPREPQHFGDGTRLSIL.

V usage is TRBV7-2 and J usage is TRBJ2-7; 7 nucleotides align to TRBD2. Germline CDR1 SGHTA, CDR2 FQGNSA. The CDR3 has 15 amino acids. Unmatched junction bases numbered 10, after V lost 1 base and J lost 7 bases. The DNA of the CDR3 is TGTGCCAGCAGCTTAGTGGCGAGCGGGGCCCGGGAGCAGTACGTC. The encoded protein is CASSLVASGAREQYV.

This rearrangement joins TRBV7-2 to TRBJ2-2, with 9 bases aligning to TRBD2. Germline lookup yields CDR1 SGHTA and CDR2 FQGNSA. The CDR3 extends over 17 amino acids. The J segment lost 5 bases and the V segment lost 2 bases, leaving 9 bases of the junction unmatched. The CDR3: CASSLNAGGPKTGELFF. The CDR3, as DNA: TGTGCCAGCAGCTTAAATGCGGGGGGGCCAAAAACCGGGGAGCTGTTTTTT.

The gene calls are TRBV7-9 and TRBJ2-7, with a possible D match to TRBD2 (5 bases). V dropped 0 bases and J dropped 3 bases, with 6 bases sitting between them. CDR1 SEHNR and CDR2 FQNEAQ come from the germline V gene (reference sequence). The CDR3 runs 13 residues. The CDR3 region has the DNA TGTGCCAGCAGCTTAGCTCGGGGCTACGAGCAGTACTTC. Translated: CASSLARGYEQYF.

This chain links TRBV7-9 with TRBJ2-2, with D perhaps TRBD2 (5 bases). This CDR3 has 14 amino acids. Germline V gene sequence: CDR1 SEHNR, CDR2 FQNEAQ (reference sequence). Trimming cost V 1 base and J 9 bases, with 12 bases left between them. In nucleotides, the CDR3 is TGTGCCAGCAGCTTAGAAAGCGGTTCCAGGGAGCTGTTTTTT. This translates into CASSLESGSRELFF.

The CDR3 sequence: CASSPRQGLTGSYEQYF. For the CDR3, the DNA is TGTGCCAGCAGCCCTCGACAGGGTTTGACAGGGTCCTACGAGCAGTACTTC. The rearrangement joins TRBV11-2 to TRBJ2-7; 7 bases map to TRBD1. V dropped 5 bases and J dropped 1; count of bases not matched to a gene: 14. The CDR3 is made up of 17 amino acids. Per the germline V gene, CDR1 is SGHAT and CDR2 is FQNNGV. The variable domain in full, completed from reference TRBV11-2 and TRBJ2-7, reads EAGVAQSPRYKIIEKRQSVAFWCNPISGHATLYWYQQILGQGPKLLIQFQNNGVVDDSQLPKDRFSAERLKGVDSTLKIQPAKLEDSAVYLCASSPRQGLTGSYEQYFGPGTRLTVT.

The genes are TRBV7-8 and TRBJ2-5; 8 nucleotides line up with TRBD1. The CDR3 spans 15 residues. The V and J ends lost 2 bases and 5 bases, in that order; junction bases with no gene match: 7. Germline assignment: CDR1 SGHVS and CDR2 FQNEAQ. For the CDR3, the DNA is TGTGCCAGCAGCTTACGGGCACAGGGGGGCGAGACCCAGTACTTC. Its protein product is CASSLRAQGGETQYF.

The chain links TRBV7-8 to TRBJ2-5; 7 bases fit TRBD2. With 5 bases clipped from V and 3 bases from J, the junction kept 6 bases outside the gene matches. The CDR3 spans 14 residues. Looked up from germline, CDR1 is SGHVS and CDR2 is FQNEAQ. This chain's CDR3 is CASSPGGLKETQYF. The CDR3 nucleotides are TGTGCCAGCAGCCCCGGGGGGTTAAAAGAGACCCAGTACTTC. Combining the CDR3 with reference TRBV7-8 and TRBJ2-5 gives the whole variable domain GAGVSQSPRYKVAKRGQDVALRCDPISGHVSLFWYQQALGQGPEFLTYFQNEAQLDKSGLPSDRFFAERPEGSVSTLKIQRTQQEDSAVYLCASSPGGLKETQYFGPGTRLLVL.

The chain joins TRBV9 to TRBJ2-1; D may be TRBD2 (5 bases). V gave up 0 bases and J gave up 2 bases, with 12 bases separating them. There are 16 residues in the CDR3. Germline loops: CDR1 SGDLS, CDR2 YYNGEE. CDR3 region: CASSVDLAMAYNEQFF. DNA for the CDR3: TGTGCCAGCAGCGTAGACCTAGCTATGGCCTACAATGAGCAGTTCTTC. Full variable domain (remainder filled in from reference TRBV9 and TRBJ2-1): DSGVTQTPKHLITATGQRVTLRCSPRSGDLSVYWYQQSLDQGLQFLIQYYNGEERAKGNILERFSAQQFPDLHSELNLSSLELGDSALYFCASSVDLAMAYNEQFFGPGTRLTVL.